A selection of T cell receptor beta chains follows, all from one sample in a study of blood T cells in healthy people across ages. TCRdb used MiXCR to reprocess the 5' RACE reads, holding one entry per CDR3 protein. The table lists about 670,000 distinct CDR3 sequences, under 65% of them singletons. Sequenced material: blood. Receptors were obtained from a woman older than 75 in good health. Both conserved end residues are part of each CDR3. Each record gives: V gene, J gene, D gene, clone size, CDR3 protein, CDR3 DNA. D genes are given only for firm matches. The size entry is marked missing in some rows and otherwise reads once, few, many or a size class.

V: TRBV28; J: TRBJ2-4; D: TRBD1; size: .; CDR3: CASSATGGSTKNIQYF; DNA: TGTGCCAGCAGTGCGACAGGGGGAAGCACAAAAAACATTCAGTACTTC
V: TRBV5-1; J: TRBJ2-1; D: TRBD2; size: .; CDR3: CASSGVAGGIYNEQFF; DNA: TGCGCCAGCAGCGGGGTCGCGGGAGGGATCTACAATGAGCAGTTCTTC
V: TRBV12-3/TRBV12-4; J: TRBJ2-3; D: .; size: few; CDR3: CASSKILDSADTQYF; DNA: TGTGCCAGCAGCAAAATCTTAGACTCGGCAGATACGCAGTATTTT
V: TRBV7-2; J: TRBJ2-5; D: TRBD1; size: many; CDR3: CASSSPTGQGTQYF; DNA: TGTGCCAGCAGCTCCCCGACAGGGCAAGGAACCCAGTACTTC
V: TRBV20-1; J: TRBJ2-7; D: .; size: .; CDR3: CSAIKTGYSYEQYF; DNA: TGCAGTGCTATTAAGACAGGTTATTCCTACGAGCAGTACTTC
V: TRBV29-1; J: TRBJ2-7; D: TRBD2; size: .; CDR3: CSVREAGNEQYF; DNA: TGCAGCGTCCGAGAAGCGGGAAACGAGCAGTACTTC
V: TRBV20-1; J: TRBJ1-5; D: .; size: many; CDR3: CSAGGKGHQPQHF; DNA: TGCAGTGCTGGGGGAAAAGGGCATCAGCCCCAGCATTTT
V: TRBV7-3; J: TRBJ2-1; D: TRBD2; size: .; CDR3: CASSSGLAASSCNEQFF; DNA: TGTGCCAGCAGCTCCGGACTAGCGGCAAGCTCCTGCAATGAGCAGTTCTTC
V: TRBV2; J: TRBJ1-1; D: TRBD1; size: .; CDR3: CASSGTGTANTEAFF; DNA: TGTGCCAGCAGTGGAACTGGGACAGCCAACACTGAAGCTTTCTTT
V: TRBV12-3/TRBV12-4; J: TRBJ2-3; D: TRBD2; size: .; CDR3: CASSLASGATDTQYF; DNA: TGTGCCAGCAGTTTAGCTAGCGGGGCCACAGATACGCAGTATTTT
V: TRBV9; J: TRBJ2-5; D: .; size: few; CDR3: CASSVASSRAQYF; DNA: TGTGCCAGCAGCGTAGCATCCAGCCGGGCCCAGTACTTC
V: TRBV12-3/TRBV12-4; J: TRBJ2-4; D: .; size: .; CDR3: CARALAKNIQYF; DNA: TGTGCCCGCGCCCTGGCCAAAAACATTCAGTACTTC
V: TRBV29-1; J: TRBJ2-7; D: .; size: few; CDR3: CSVTQGEVTYEQYF; DNA: TGCAGCGTTACCCAGGGCGAAGTAACCTACGAGCAGTACTTC
V: TRBV2; J: TRBJ2-1; D: .; size: .; CDR3: CASLSSSYNEQFF; DNA: TGTGCCAGCCTTTCGAGCTCCTACAATGAGCAGTTCTTC
V: TRBV20-1; J: TRBJ2-1; D: TRBD1; size: .; CDR3: CSVRGQGNANNEQFF; DNA: TGCAGTGTCAGGGGGCAGGGGAACGCCAACAATGAGCAGTTCTTC
V: TRBV29-1; J: TRBJ2-5; D: TRBD1; size: .; CDR3: CSVKQGANSETQYF; DNA: TGCAGCGTTAAACAGGGGGCGAACAGTGAGACCCAGTACTTC
V: TRBV5-1; J: TRBJ2-7; D: TRBD1; size: .; CDR3: CASSARQGPTYEQYF; DNA: TGCGCCAGCAGCGCCAGACAGGGGCCTACCTACGAGCAGTACTTC